The 8 T cell receptor beta chains below all came from one sample that was sequenced in a study of OX40 agonist ivuxolimab in advanced cancers. The library was prepared using the immunoSEQ multiplex PCR assay. The source is immuneACCESS, and TCRdb retained only in-frame sequences with V and J called. Part of the clones is not carried over; for the studies checked, unresolved V genes explain less than half of this, and the remainder is unexplained. For this sample there are about 130,000 clones; approximately 90% appear just once. About 1.1% of the sample belongs to the ten largest clones. Source: CD4+ or CD8+ T cells sorted from blood, taken in a trial of the OX40 agonist ivuxolimab. The origin of the receptors is an adult with an advanced solid tumor such as melanoma, head and neck, liver or kidney cancer.

This clone was seen more than once but under ten times. The chain employs TRBV7-8 and TRBJ1-5; 7 bases match TRBD1. This CDR3 contains 14 residues. Germline trimming cut 4 bases from V and 3 bases from J; bases unmatched to any gene: 3. The germline CDR1 and CDR2 sequences are SGHVS and FQNEAQ. CDR3 nucleotide sequence: TGTGCCAGCAGCTCCACAGGGGACAATCAGCCCCAGCATTTT. Its protein is CASSSTGDNQPQHF. The full variable domain, with the rest looked up from reference TRBV7-8 and TRBJ1-5, is GAGVSQSPRYKVAKRGQDVALRCDPISGHVSLFWYQQALGQGPEFLTYFQNEAQLDKSGLPSDRFFAERPEGSVSTLKIQRTQQEDSAVYLCASSSTGDNQPQHFGDGTRLSIL.

This clone was observed once. In DNA, the CDR3 is TGTGCCAGCAGCTTTAGAGGGGGCGTGGATACGCAGTATTTT. It translates to CASSFRGGVDTQYF. The chain uses TRBV7-2 and TRBJ2-3; 7 nucleotides align to TRBD1. Germline-derived CDR1 and CDR2 are SGHTA and FQGNSA. CDR3 size: 14 residues. The V gene end was trimmed by 3 bases and the J gene end by 6 bases; junction bases not matched to a gene: 6.

The rearrangement links TRBV28 to TRBJ1-2; maybe TRBD1 (5 bases). The length of the CDR3 is 13 residues. Between the trimmed V and J ends, which lost 5 bases and 4 bases, there was a span of 11 bases. CDR1 is MDHEN, CDR2 SYDVKM, per germline. The CDR3 region is CASSPGTGYGYTF. In nucleotides, the CDR3 is TGTGCCAGCAGTCCCGGGACGGGCTATGGCTACACCTTC.

V is TRBV10-3 and J is TRBJ1-3, with TRBD1 as a possible D gene (5 bases). The CDR3 runs to 15 residues. V was trimmed by 2 bases and J by 3 bases, leaving 11 bases between them. Germline V CDR1 and CDR2: ENHRY, SYGVKD. The CDR3 sequence is CAISEVGTRGNTIYF. The DNA of the CDR3 is TGTGCCATCAGTGAGGTAGGGACCCGTGGAAACACCATATATTTT.

The chain joins TRBV10-3 to TRBJ2-2; tentatively, D is TRBD1 (6 bases). The germline V and J ends were trimmed by 5 bases and 6 bases, with 10 bases remaining between them. In germline, CDR1 is ENHRY, CDR2 SYGVKD. CDR3 length equals 13 residues. CDR3 coding DNA: TGTGCCATCAGTCATGACAGGTCCGGGGAGCTGTTTTTT. Encoded protein: CAISHDRSGELFF.

V gene TRBV5-4 combines with J gene TRBJ2-5; D is unresolved. Trimming stripped 4 bases from V and 0 bases from J, with 7 bases between. CDR1 and CDR2 (germline): SGHNT, YYREEE (reference sequence). The CDR3 runs to 13 residues. The CDR3 DNA reads TGTGCCAGCAGCCCGAATGACCAAGAGACCCAGTACTTC. Translating it yields CASSPNDQETQYF.

The chain combines TRBV5-1 with TRBJ2-2, with TRBD2 matching 9 bases. Trimming took 4 bases from V and 4 from J; bases not matched to a gene: 8. Germline lookup yields CDR1 SGHRS and CDR2 YFSETQ. CDR3 length: 16 residues. CDR3 DNA: TGCGCCAGCAGCCCCGGGACTAGCTCGGCCACCGGGGAGCTGTTTTTT. Translating gives CASSPGTSSATGELFF.

Only a few counts were recorded for this clone. CDR3: CASSSRLAGHTYEQYF. Written as DNA, the CDR3 is TGTGCCAGCAGCTCTCGACTAGCGGGACACACCTACGAGCAGTACTTC. The genes are TRBV7-9 and TRBJ2-7, with TRBD2 matching over 11 bases. The germline gives CDR1 SEHNR, CDR2 FQNEAQ (reference sequence). V gave up 4 bases and J gave up 2 bases; unmatched junction bases: 7. The CDR3 loop spans 16 amino acids. Combining the CDR3 with reference TRBV7-9 and TRBJ2-7 gives the whole variable domain DTGVSQNPRHKITKRGQNVTFRCDPISEHNRLYWYRQTLGQGPEFLTYFQNEAQLEKSRLLSDRFSAERPKGSFSTLEIQRTEQGDSAMYLCASSSRLAGHTYEQYFGPGTRLTVT.